A selection of T cell receptor beta chains follows, all from one sample in a study of blood T cell repertoires in COVID-19. Libraries were prepared by immunoSEQ multiplex PCR; TCRdb keeps only in-frame clonotypes and omits some of them. The sample has approximately 210,000 clones; roughly nine tenths are singletons. Material for sequencing was peripheral blood. The receptors originated from a man aged 25 to 45 with acute or convalescent COVID-19. CDR3s include the opening cysteine and the closing phenylalanine or tryptophan. The order of the fields is D gene, J gene, clone size, V gene, CDR3 protein, CDR3 DNA. The D gene is left open where the match is weak. The listing skips clone size in some rows; elsewhere it reads once, few, many or a size class.

- | TRBJ1-1 | - | TRBV28 | CASSFLGAGTEAFF | TGTGCCAGCAGTTTCTTAGGGGCCGGAACTGAAGCTTTCTTT
TRBD1 | TRBJ1-2 | - | TRBV30 | CAWSVQGPNYGYTF | TGTGCCTGGAGTGTACAGGGGCCAAACTATGGCTACACCTTC
TRBD1 | TRBJ1-2 | once | TRBV19 | CASISTGGAWSDGYTF | TGTGCCAGTATCTCGACAGGGGGTGCATGGTCGGATGGCTACACCTTC
TRBD2 | TRBJ2-5 | - | TRBV2 | CASNGLVQETQYF | TGTGCCAGCAACGGACTAGTCCAAGAGACCCAGTACTTC
TRBD1 | TRBJ2-5 | - | TRBV5-1 | CASSPARTGGAGETQYF | TGCGCCAGCAGCCCCGCCCGGACAGGGGGCGCGGGAGAGACCCAGTACTTC
TRBD2 | TRBJ2-7 | - | TRBV28 | CASRLFSRGEAYEQYF | TGTGCCAGCAGGCTATTCTCGCGGGGGGAAGCCTACGAGCAGTACTTC
- | TRBJ2-1 | once | TRBV7-3 | CASSLTKDSNEQFF | TGTGCCAGCAGCTTAACTAAAGACAGCAATGAGCAGTTCTTC
- | TRBJ1-1 | - | TRBV19 | CASSPQGTNGAFF | TGTGCCAGTAGTCCTCAGGGGACAAATGGAGCTTTCTTT
TRBD2 | TRBJ2-7 | - | TRBV20-1 | CSLTSGYEQYF | TGCAGCTTGACTAGCGGCTACGAGCAGTACTTC
- | TRBJ2-4 | - | TRBV11-1 | CASRTTGHLGIQYF | TGTGCCAGCAGGACTACTGGCCACCTGGGCATTCAGTACTTC
TRBD1 | TRBJ2-7 | - | TRBV3-1/TRBV3-2 | CASSRRIRTGGYEQYF | TGTGCCAGCAGCCGTAGAATTAGGACAGGGGGCTACGAGCAGTACTTC
- | TRBJ1-5 | - | TRBV19 | CARPQDQPQHF | TGTGCCAGGCCACAAGATCAGCCCCAGCATTTT
TRBD2 | TRBJ2-5 | - | TRBV7-6 | CASSLFGGEETQYF | TGTGCCAGCAGCTTATTCGGGGGGGAAGAGACCCAGTACTTC
TRBD1 | TRBJ2-6 | - | TRBV7-3 | CASRRGGAGANVLTF | TGTGCCAGCAGGCGAGGGGGCGCTGGGGCCAACGTCCTGACTTTC
TRBD2 | TRBJ2-1 | - | TRBV9 | CASSPRLAGAHNEQFF | TGTGCCAGCAGCCCCCGACTAGCGGGGGCCCACAATGAGCAGTTCTTC
TRBD2 | TRBJ2-7 | - | TRBV29-1 | CSVVPSGRAGDEQYF | TGCAGCGTTGTCCCTAGCGGGAGGGCCGGAGACGAGCAGTACTTC
TRBD2 | TRBJ2-2 | - | TRBV27 | CASSPKSLASTGELFF | TGTGCCAGCAGTCCAAAATCACTAGCGAGCACCGGGGAGCTGTTTTTT
- | TRBJ2-1 | - | TRBV12-5 | CASEAGVNNEQFF | TGTGCTAGTGAAGCGGGCGTAAACAATGAGCAGTTCTTC
TRBD2 | TRBJ2-1 | - | TRBV30 | CAWNNGLEDSEQFF | TGTGCCTGGAACAACGGACTAGAAGATAGTGAGCAGTTCTTC
- | TRBJ2-2 | - | TRBV7-9 | CASSTHTELFF | TGTGCCAGCAGCACCCACACGGAGCTGTTTTTT
- | TRBJ2-1 | - | TRBV5-1 | CASSPGQGGDEQFF | TGCGCCAGCAGCCCTGGACAGGGAGGGGATGAGCAGTTCTTC
TRBD1 | TRBJ2-1 | - | TRBV19 | CASSRQGSYNEQFF | TGTGCCAGTAGTAGACAGGGCAGCTACAATGAGCAGTTCTTC
- | TRBJ1-2 | - | TRBV7-9 | CASSRSGRNYGYTF | TGTGCCAGCAGCCGCTCCGGGAGAAACTATGGCTACACCTTC
TRBD1 | TRBJ1-5 | - | TRBV2 | CASDREMGNQPQHF | TGTGCCAGTGACAGGGAAATGGGCAATCAGCCCCAGCATTTT
- | TRBJ2-3 | - | TRBV16 | CASSQWRPPDTQYF | TGTGCCAGCAGCCAATGGAGACCGCCCGATACGCAGTATTTT
- | TRBJ2-1 | - | TRBV11-2 | CASSLAPDLYNEQFF | TGTGCCAGCAGCTTGGCCCCCGATCTCTACAATGAGCAGTTCTTC
- | TRBJ2-1 | - | TRBV14 | CASSQARVGNEQFF | TGTGCCAGCAGCCAAGCCAGGGTTGGGAATGAGCAGTTCTTC
- | TRBJ2-5 | - | TRBV12-3/TRBV12-4 | CASRPQGGVTQYF | TGTGCCAGCAGACCGCAGGGGGGCGTGACCCAGTACTTC
- | TRBJ1-4 | - | TRBV19 | CASSDPGVSATNEKLFF | TGTGCCAGTAGCGACCCGGGAGTAAGTGCAACTAATGAAAAACTGTTTTTT
TRBD1 | TRBJ1-1 | - | TRBV15 | CATSRDMRGRVGTEAFF | TGTGCCACCAGCAGAGATATGAGGGGGCGTGTGGGTACTGAAGCTTTCTTT
- | TRBJ2-3 | - | TRBV12-3/TRBV12-4 | CASSNSGSRYF | TGTGCCAGCAGCAATAGCGGCTCTCGGTATTTT
TRBD2 | TRBJ2-3 | - | TRBV19 | CASVAGGPSDTQYF | TGTGCCAGTGTAGCGGGAGGGCCTTCAGATACGCAGTATTTT
TRBD1 | TRBJ2-7 | - | TRBV7-9 | CASTPIPPGQEGHEQYF | TGTGCCAGCACCCCGATCCCGCCGGGACAGGAGGGACACGAGCAGTACTTC
- | TRBJ2-3 | - | TRBV7-9 | CASSLGRLTDTQYF | TGTGCCAGCAGCTTAGGGAGGCTCACAGATACGCAGTATTTT
- | TRBJ1-1 | - | TRBV7-9 | CASSPQGLGTEAFF | TGTGCCAGCAGCCCACAGGGTTTAGGCACTGAAGCTTTCTTT
TRBD1 | TRBJ1-2 | once | TRBV2 | CASVDRGSGYTF | TGTGCCAGCGTCGACAGGGGGTCTGGCTACACCTTC
- | TRBJ2-7 | - | TRBV5-6 | CASSKTGSSYEQYF | TGTGCCAGCAGCAAGACCGGGAGCTCCTACGAGCAGTACTTC
- | TRBJ1-1 | - | TRBV28 | CASSLSAGNTEAFF | TGTGCCAGCAGTTTATCGGCGGGCAACACTGAAGCTTTCTTT
TRBD1 | TRBJ1-1 | - | TRBV6-5 | CASSYPGTERTEAFF | TGTGCCAGCAGTTACCCGGGGACAGAAAGGACTGAAGCTTTCTTT
TRBD2 | TRBJ2-1 | - | TRBV11-2 | CASGGRNNEQFF | TGTGCCAGCGGCGGGAGGAATAATGAGCAGTTCTTC
- | TRBJ2-1 | - | TRBV5-5 | CASSGIPGQTDNEQFF | TGTGCCAGCAGCGGAATACCGGGACAAACGGACAATGAGCAGTTCTTC
- | TRBJ2-1 | - | TRBV3-1/TRBV3-2 | CASSPRERNYNEQFF | TGTGCCAGCAGCCCTCGTGAGAGGAACTACAATGAGCAGTTCTTC
TRBD2 | TRBJ2-5 | - | TRBV10-1 | CASSAGGRVQETQYF | TGCGCCAGCAGTGCTGGCGGGAGGGTTCAAGAGACCCAGTACTTC